The 3 T cell receptor beta chains in this list originate from one sample, sequenced in a study of CD8+ T cells in alopecia areata. Extracted RNA was reverse transcribed into cDNA, the sequencing template. TCRdb's copy holds only in-frame clones and misses some; the assay was immunoSEQ multiplex PCR. Of roughly 59,000 clones in the sample, more than 40% were seen once. The sequencing used CD8+ T cells sorted from blood, collected at week 0. These receptors were obtained from a human donor with alopecia areata.

V is TRBV5-6 and J is TRBJ1-1; weak D call: TRBD1 (5 bases). The V gene's germline CDR1 is SGHDT and CDR2 YYEEEE. This CDR3 has 14 residues. The germline V and J ends were trimmed by 2 bases and 4 bases, with 12 bases remaining between them. The CDR3 sequence is CASSFGAPGTEAFF. DNA of the CDR3: TGTGCCAGCAGCTTTGGGGCCCCGGGCACTGAAGCTTTCTTT.

As regards this clone: Within the sample, other DNA sequences also encode this same CDR3. This CDR3 is CASSFSGGSYEQYF. As DNA, the CDR3 is TGTGCCAGCAGTTTTTCGGGAGGGTCCTACGAGCAGTACTTC. This chain joins TRBV27 and TRBJ2-7, with TRBD2 matching 8 bases. J was trimmed by 1 base and V by 3 bases; bases with no gene match: 2. This CDR3 spans 14 amino acids. Germline V gene lookup returns CDR1 MNHEY and CDR2 SMNVEV (reference sequence).

The V and J genes are TRBV6-5 and TRBJ2-1; D call uncertain. The CDR3 length is 13 residues. The V and J ends lost 2 bases and 3 bases respectively, with 5 bases between them. Germline values: CDR1 MNHEY, CDR2 SVGAGI. The CDR3 here is CASSYLLYNEQFF. CDR3 in DNA: TGTGCCAGCAGTTACCTACTCTACAATGAGCAGTTCTTC.